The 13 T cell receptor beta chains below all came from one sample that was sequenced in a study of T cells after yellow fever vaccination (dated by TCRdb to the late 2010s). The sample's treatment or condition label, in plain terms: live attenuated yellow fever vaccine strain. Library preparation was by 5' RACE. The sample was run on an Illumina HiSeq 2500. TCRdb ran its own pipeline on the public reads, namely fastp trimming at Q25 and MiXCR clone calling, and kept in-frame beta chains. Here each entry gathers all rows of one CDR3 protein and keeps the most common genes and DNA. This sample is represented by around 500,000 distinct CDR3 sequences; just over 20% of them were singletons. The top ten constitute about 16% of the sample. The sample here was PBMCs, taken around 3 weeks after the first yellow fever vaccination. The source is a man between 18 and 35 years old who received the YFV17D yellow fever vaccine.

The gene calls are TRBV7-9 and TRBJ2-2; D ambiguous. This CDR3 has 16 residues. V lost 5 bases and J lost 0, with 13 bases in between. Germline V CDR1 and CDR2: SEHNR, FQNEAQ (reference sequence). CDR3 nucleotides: TGTGCCAGCAGCGGAGACCAGCCCGCGAACACCGGGGAGCTGTTTTTT. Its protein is CASSGDQPANTGELFF.

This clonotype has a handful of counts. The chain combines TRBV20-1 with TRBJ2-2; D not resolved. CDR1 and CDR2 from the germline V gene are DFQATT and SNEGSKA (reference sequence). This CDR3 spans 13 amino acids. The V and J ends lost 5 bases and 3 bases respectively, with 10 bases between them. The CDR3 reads CSAPKSDTGELFF. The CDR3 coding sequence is TGCAGTGCTCCTAAAAGCGACACCGGGGAGCTGTTTTTT.

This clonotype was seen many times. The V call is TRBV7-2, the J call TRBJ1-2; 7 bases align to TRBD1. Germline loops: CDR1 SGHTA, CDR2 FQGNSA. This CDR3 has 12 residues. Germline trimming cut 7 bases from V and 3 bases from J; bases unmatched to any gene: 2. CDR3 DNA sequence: TGTGCCAGCAACGGACAGGACTATGGCTACACCTTC. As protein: CASNGQDYGYTF.

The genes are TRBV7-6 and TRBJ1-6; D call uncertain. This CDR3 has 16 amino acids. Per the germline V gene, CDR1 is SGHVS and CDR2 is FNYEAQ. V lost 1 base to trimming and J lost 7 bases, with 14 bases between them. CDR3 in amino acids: CASSLGLGGVNSPLHF. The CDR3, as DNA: TGTGCCAGCAGCTTAGGACTGGGCGGGGTCAATTCACCCCTCCACTTT.

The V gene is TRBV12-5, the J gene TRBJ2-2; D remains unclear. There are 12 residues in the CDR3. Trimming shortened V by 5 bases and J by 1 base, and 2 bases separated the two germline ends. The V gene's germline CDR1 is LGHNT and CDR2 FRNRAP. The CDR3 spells CASGLNTGELFF. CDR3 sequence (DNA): TGTGCTAGTGGTCTGAACACCGGGGAGCTGTTTTTT.

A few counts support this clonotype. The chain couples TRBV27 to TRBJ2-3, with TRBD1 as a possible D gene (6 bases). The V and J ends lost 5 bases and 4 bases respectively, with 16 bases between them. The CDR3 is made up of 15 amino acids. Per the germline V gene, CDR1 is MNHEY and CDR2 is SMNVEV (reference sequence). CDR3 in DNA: TGTGCCAGCAGTCCCGGCCGACAGGTAGCAGATACGCAGTATTTT. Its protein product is CASSPGRQVADTQYF.

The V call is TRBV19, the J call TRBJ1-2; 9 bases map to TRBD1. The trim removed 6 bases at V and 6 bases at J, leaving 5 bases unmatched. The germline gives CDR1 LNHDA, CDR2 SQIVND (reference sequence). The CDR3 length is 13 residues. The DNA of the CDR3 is TGTGCCAGTAGCACCGGGACAGGGAATGGCTACACCTTC. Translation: CASSTGTGNGYTF.

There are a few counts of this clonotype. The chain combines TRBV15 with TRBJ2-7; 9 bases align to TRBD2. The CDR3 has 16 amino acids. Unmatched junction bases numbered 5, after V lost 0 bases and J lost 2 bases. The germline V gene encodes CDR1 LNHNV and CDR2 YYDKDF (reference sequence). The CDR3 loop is CATSRDSASGAYEQYF. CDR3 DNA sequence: TGTGCCACCAGCAGAGATTCGGCTAGCGGGGCCTACGAGCAGTACTTC. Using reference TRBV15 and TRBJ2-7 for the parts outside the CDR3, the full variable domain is DAMVIQNPRYQVTQFGKPVTLSCSQTLNHNVMYWYQQKSSQAPKLLFHYYDKDFNNEADTPDNFQSRRPNTSFCFLDIRSPGLGDTAMYLCATSRDSASGAYEQYFGPGTRLTVT.

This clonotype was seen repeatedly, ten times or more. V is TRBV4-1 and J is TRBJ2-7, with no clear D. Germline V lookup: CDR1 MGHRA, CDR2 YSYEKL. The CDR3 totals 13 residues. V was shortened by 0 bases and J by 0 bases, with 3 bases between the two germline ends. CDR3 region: CASSQDYSYEQYF. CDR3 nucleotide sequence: TGCGCCAGCAGCCAAGACTACTCCTACGAGCAGTACTTC.

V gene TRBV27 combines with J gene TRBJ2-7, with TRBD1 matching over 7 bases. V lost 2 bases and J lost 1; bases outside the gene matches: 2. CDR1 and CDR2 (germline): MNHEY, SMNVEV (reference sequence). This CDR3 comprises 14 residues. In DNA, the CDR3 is TGTGCCAGCAGTTTACAGGGGGAGTCCTACGAGCAGTACTTC. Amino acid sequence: CASSLQGESYEQYF.

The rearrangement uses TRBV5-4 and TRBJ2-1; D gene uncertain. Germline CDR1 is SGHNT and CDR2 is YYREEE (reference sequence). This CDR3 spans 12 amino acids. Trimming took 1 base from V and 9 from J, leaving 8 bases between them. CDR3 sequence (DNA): TGTGCCAGCAGCTTGAGTAGCACTGAGCAGTTCTTC. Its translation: CASSLSSTEQFF.

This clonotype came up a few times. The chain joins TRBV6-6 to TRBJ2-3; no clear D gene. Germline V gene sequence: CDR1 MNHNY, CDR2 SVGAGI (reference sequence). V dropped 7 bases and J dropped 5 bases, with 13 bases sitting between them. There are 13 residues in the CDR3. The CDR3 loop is CASKRSFQDTQYF. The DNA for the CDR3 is TGTGCCAGCAAGAGGAGCTTCCAAGATACGCAGTATTTT.

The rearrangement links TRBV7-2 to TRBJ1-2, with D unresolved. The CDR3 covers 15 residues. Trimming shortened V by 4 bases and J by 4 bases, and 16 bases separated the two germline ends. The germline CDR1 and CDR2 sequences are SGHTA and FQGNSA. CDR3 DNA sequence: TGTGCCAGCAGCTCTCAGCCGACACCGATCTATGGCTACACCTTC. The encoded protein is CASSSQPTPIYGYTF. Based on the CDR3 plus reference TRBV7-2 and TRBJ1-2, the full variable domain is GAGVSQSPSNKVTEKGKDVELRCDPISGHTALYWYRQSLGQGLEFLIYFQGNSAPDKSGLPSDRFSAERTGGSVSTLTIQRTQQEDSAVYLCASSSQPTPIYGYTFGSGTRLTVV.